Listed below are T cell receptor beta chains from one sample, sequenced in a study of T cell changes during pregnancy in multiple sclerosis. The repertoire was sequenced with immunoSEQ multiplex PCR; TCRdb's copy has only in-frame clones and lacks some. The profile covers around 31,000 clones, with around 88% appearing a single time and around 0.78% taken by the ten largest. This specimen consisted of CD4+ T cells from peripheral blood mononuclear cells, obtained in the first trimester of pregnancy. The receptors were sampled from a female donor in good health, enrolled as a control in a pregnancy study. Both conserved end residues are part of each CDR3. The order of the fields is D gene, clone size, J gene, V gene, CDR3 DNA, CDR3 protein. The D gene is left open where the match is weak. Not all rows give a size; the values are once, few, many and, for expanded clones, a class.

NA	NA	TRBJ1-1	TRBV4-2	TGTGCCAGCAGCCTTCGTCAGTCAAACACTGAAGCTTTCTTT	CASSLRQSNTEAFF
TRBD1	few	TRBJ1-1	TRBV7-3	TGTGCCAGCAGCTCCCCGGGACAGGGAAGAACTGAAGCTTTCTTT	CASSSPGQGRTEAFF
NA	NA	TRBJ2-3	TRBV30	TGTGCCTGGATCGCGCCGACAGTGACTAGCACAGATACGCAGTATTTT	CAWIAPTVTSTDTQYF
NA	NA	TRBJ2-1	TRBV6-6	TGTGCCAGCAGTTATGCCGCGGGGGCTGGGGATGAGCAGTTCTTC	CASSYAAGAGDEQFF
NA	NA	TRBJ1-2	TRBV13	TGTGCCAGCAGCTCCCACAGGGATGGCTACACCTTC	CASSSHRDGYTF
NA	NA	TRBJ2-1	TRBV1	TGCACCAGCAGCCAAAAGACTAGCGGGGCCCTGCCCTTTGGAAATGAGCAGTTCTTC	CTSSQKTSGALPFGNEQFF
NA	NA	TRBJ1-1	TRBV19	TGTGCCAGTAGTTCCAGGGTTAGAGACACTGAAGCTTTCTTT	CASSSRVRDTEAFF
TRBD1	NA	TRBJ1-1	TRBV13	TGTGCCAGCAGCCCTAGACAGGGGACTTATGGAATGAACACTGAAGCTTTCTTT	CASSPRQGTYGMNTEAFF
TRBD1	once	TRBJ2-5	TRBV11-3	TGTGCCAGCAGCTTATCCTCTCGGGACAGGGGGTTTCTAGGAGAGACCCAGTACTTC	CASSLSSRDRGFLGETQYF
TRBD1	NA	TRBJ1-2	TRBV4-3	TGCGCCAGCAGCCCAGGGACAGGGGATTATGGCTACACCTTC	CASSPGTGDYGYTF
TRBD1	NA	TRBJ2-7	TRBV6-6	TGTGCCGGCAGGGATTCCGGGGACAGAGGCTCCTACGAGCAGTACTTC	CAGRDSGDRGSYEQYF
NA	once	TRBJ1-1	TRBV11-2	TGTGCCAGCAGCTCGAGGAAAAAGATGGCTGAAGCTTTCTTT	CASSSRKKMAEAFF
NA	NA	TRBJ1-3	TRBV11-2	TGTGCCAGCAGCTTATCTCGAAACACCATATATTTT	CASSLSRNTIYF
TRBD1	once	TRBJ1-2	TRBV19	TGTGCCAGTAGTACGGACAGGGGAATTTATGGCTACACCTTC	CASSTDRGIYGYTF
NA	NA	TRBJ2-5	TRBV29-1	TGCAGCGTTGCTGGGACTCTCGGTGAGACCCAGTACTTC	CSVAGTLGETQYF
NA	NA	TRBJ1-5	TRBV30	TGTGCCTGGAGTGTACAGGGATCCCATCAGCCCCAGCATTTT	CAWSVQGSHQPQHF
NA	NA	TRBJ1-2	TRBV2	TGTGCCAGCAGTGAATCCGGGAAAGGCTACACCTTC	CASSESGKGYTF
TRBD1	NA	TRBJ1-2	TRBV6-1	TGTGCCAGCAGAAATATAGACAGGGGGTATGGCTACACCTTC	CASRNIDRGYGYTF